A selection of T cell receptor beta chains follows, all from one sample in a study of T cell responses to AZD1222 COVID-19 vaccine. Some clones are missing from TCRdb's copy, which holds only in-frame ones; the method was immunoSEQ multiplex PCR. This sample has about 130,000 clones, with approximately 90% found just once. Source: peripheral blood, taken 28 days after the second AZD1222 dose. The receptors here all came from an adult who received the AZD1222 COVID-19 vaccine. Each CDR3 is given with its conserved first and last residue. D genes are given only for firm matches. Not every row has a clone size; where given, it reads once, few, many or a size class.

clone size,D gene,J gene,V gene,CDR3 DNA,CDR3 protein
NA,TRBD1,TRBJ2-5,TRBV13,TGTGCCAGCAGCTTTTCGCCAACGGGACAGGGATCCCAAGAGACCCAGTACTTC,CASSFSPTGQGSQETQYF
NA,NA,TRBJ1-5,TRBV4-2,TGTGCCAGCAGCCAAGATGGTCTTACCGGGGCCCAGCATTTT,CASSQDGLTGAQHF
few,NA,TRBJ2-2,TRBV18,TGTGCCAGCTCACCAACAGGGAACACCGGGGAGCTGTTTTTT,CASSPTGNTGELFF
NA,NA,TRBJ1-5,TRBV2,TGTGCCAGCAGTGACCGGGACGATTCCCAGCCCCAGCATTTT,CASSDRDDSQPQHF
NA,NA,TRBJ2-3,TRBV7-6,TGTGCCAGCAGCCCCACAGCAACTAGCACAGATACGCAGTATTTT,CASSPTATSTDTQYF
NA,TRBD1,TRBJ1-6,TRBV27,TGTGCCAGCAGTTTAAGGACAGGGAGCTCCTATAATTCACCCCTCCACTTT,CASSLRTGSSYNSPLHF
NA,TRBD1,TRBJ2-7,TRBV7-8,TGTGCCAGCAGTGGGGACAGGGCCCCCTACGAGCAGTACTTC,CASSGDRAPYEQYF
once,TRBD1,TRBJ2-7,TRBV27,TGTGCCAGCAGTCACCGGACAGGGGTTTCGTCCTACGAGCAGTACTTC,CASSHRTGVSSYEQYF
NA,NA,TRBJ1-6,TRBV5-1,TGCGCCAGCAGCATGGATAATTCACCCCTCCACTTT,CASSMDNSPLHF
NA,NA,TRBJ1-1,TRBV2,TGTGCCAGCAGTTCGACTGAGAGGACTGAAGCTTTCTTT,CASSSTERTEAFF
NA,NA,TRBJ1-6,TRBV2,TGTGCCAGCAGCCCGGACAGCTCCTATAATTCACCCCTCCACTTT,CASSPDSSYNSPLHF
NA,NA,TRBJ1-2,TRBV19,TGTGCCAGTATGTGGCGATCGGGTGGCTACACCTTC,CASMWRSGGYTF
NA,TRBD1,TRBJ1-5,TRBV24-1,TGTGCCACCAGTGACCGGAACAGGGGTAGCAATCAGCCCCAGCATTTT,CATSDRNRGSNQPQHF
NA,NA,TRBJ1-2,TRBV5-1,TGCGCCAGCAGCCGGGACGGATTCTATGGCTACACCTTC,CASSRDGFYGYTF
NA,NA,TRBJ2-7,TRBV3-1/TRBV3-2,TGTGCCAGCAGCCCTTCGAGGGCCTACGAGCAGTACTTC,CASSPSRAYEQYF
NA,NA,TRBJ1-6,TRBV5-1,TGCGCCAGCAGCTTGGAGGGGGGGGATAATTCACCCCTCCACTTT,CASSLEGGDNSPLHF
NA,NA,TRBJ1-6,TRBV5-4,TGTGCCAGCAGCTTGAGGGCTTCACCCCTCCACTTT,CASSLRASPLHF
NA,TRBD1,TRBJ2-7,TRBV5-1,TGCGCCAGCAGCTTAGGGACAGGGTACGAGCAGTACTTC,CASSLGTGYEQYF
NA,NA,TRBJ1-1,TRBV14,TGTGCCAGCAGCCGTCGAGGCCAGGCGAACACTGAAGCTTTCTTT,CASSRRGQANTEAFF
NA,NA,TRBJ1-2,TRBV29-1,TGCAGCGTTGGAGTCACAGGGCTCTATGGCTACACCTTC,CSVGVTGLYGYTF
NA,NA,TRBJ2-7,TRBV29-1,TGCAGCGTTAGGGGGACCTACGAGCAGTACTTC,CSVRGTYEQYF
once,TRBD2,TRBJ2-1,TRBV5-6,TGTGCCAGCAGCCTCGGGACTAGCTGGAGCATATACAATGAGCAGTTCTTC,CASSLGTSWSIYNEQFF
NA,NA,TRBJ2-2,TRBV19,TGTGCCAGTAGTATGAGAGGTGCGAACACCGGGGAGCTGTTTTTT,CASSMRGANTGELFF
NA,TRBD1,TRBJ1-1,TRBV7-9,TGTGCCAGCAGCCGCACGCCGGGACAGGGGCACACTGAAGCTTTCTTT,CASSRTPGQGHTEAFF
NA,TRBD2,TRBJ2-1,TRBV27,TGTGCCAGCAGCCCACTCGGCGGGAGCTCCTACAATGAGCAGTTCTTC,CASSPLGGSSYNEQFF
NA,NA,TRBJ1-1,TRBV14,TGTGCCAGCAGCCCCATGCTCGGGCAGGGAGGAAGTGGGACTGAAGCTTTCTTT,CASSPMLGQGGSGTEAFF
NA,NA,TRBJ2-7,TRBV27,TGTGCCAGCAGTTCAGAGCAATCCTACGAGCAGTACTTC,CASSSEQSYEQYF
once,NA,TRBJ2-1,TRBV6-6,TGTGGGGCTAGGGATTACAATGAGCAGTTCTTC,CGARDYNEQFF
NA,NA,TRBJ2-1,TRBV7-7,TGTGCCAGCAGCGTAGGACTTGACAATGAGCAGTTCTTC,CASSVGLDNEQFF
NA,NA,TRBJ2-7,TRBV7-2,TGTGCCAGCAACCCCAGGGGCGGGAGTAATGCCGAGCAGTACTTC,CASNPRGGSNAEQYF
NA,NA,TRBJ2-7,TRBV14,TGTGCCAGCAGCCTAAGACACCGTTTTAATTACGAGCAGTACTTC,CASSLRHRFNYEQYF
NA,NA,TRBJ2-1,TRBV10-3,TGTGCCACCCGTATCCCCTACAATGAGCAGTTCTTC,CATRIPYNEQFF
NA,NA,TRBJ2-7,TRBV11-3,TGTGCCAGCAGCTCCGGGGGTAACGAGCAGTACTTC,CASSSGGNEQYF
NA,NA,TRBJ1-1,TRBV7-6,TGTGCCAGCAGCTCCGGCGGCGGGTGGAACACTGAAGCTTTCTTT,CASSSGGGWNTEAFF
NA,TRBD2,TRBJ2-7,TRBV7-3,TGTGCCAGCAGCTTGTGGGTTGGAGCGGGAGCGACTCCCTACGAGCAGTACTTC,CASSLWVGAGATPYEQYF
NA,NA,TRBJ1-5,TRBV3-1/TRBV3-2,TGTGCCAGCAGCCAAGATAGTACAGGTAGCCAGCCCCAGCATTTT,CASSQDSTGSQPQHF
NA,TRBD1,TRBJ1-1,TRBV10-3,TGTGCCATAACTCCCACCGGGACAGAGGCTTTCTTT,CAITPTGTEAFF
NA,NA,TRBJ2-1,TRBV18,TGTGCCAGCTCTTCGGACTACAATGAGCAGTTCTTC,CASSSDYNEQFF
NA,TRBD2,TRBJ2-2,TRBV10-3,TGTGCCATCAGTCCTAGCGGGAGTGTGGCCGGGGAGCTGTTTTTT,CAISPSGSVAGELFF
NA,NA,TRBJ2-2,TRBV19,TGTGCCAGTAGATTCCGAGACGGGGAGCTGTTTTTT,CASRFRDGELFF
NA,NA,TRBJ1-4,TRBV5-1,TGCGCCAGCAGCACGGGAGGGAATGAAAAACTGTTTTTT,CASSTGGNEKLFF
NA,NA,TRBJ1-2,TRBV27,TGTGCCAGCAGTCTAACCTCAATGGCGCATGGCTACACCTTC,CASSLTSMAHGYTF
NA,TRBD2,TRBJ2-1,TRBV2,TGTGCCAGCAGTGTAGCGGGAGGCTCCCTGGGATTTGCGCAGTTCTTC,CASSVAGGSLGFAQFF
NA,NA,TRBJ1-2,TRBV5-1,TGCGCCAGCAGTTTTACGACAGAAAACTATGGCTACACCTTC,CASSFTTENYGYTF
NA,TRBD2,TRBJ2-7,TRBV9,TGTGCCAGCAGCTCCTCTAGCGGGAGGCCCCGTTCCTACGAGCAGTACTTC,CASSSSSGRPRSYEQYF
NA,TRBD2,TRBJ2-1,TRBV27,TGTGCCAGCAGTGCAAGCGGGACGGTCAATGAGCAGTTCTTC,CASSASGTVNEQFF
NA,NA,TRBJ2-5,TRBV27,TGTGCCAGCAGTTTATCGGTCAGGGAAGAGACCCAGTACTTC,CASSLSVREETQYF
NA,TRBD1,TRBJ1-2,TRBV29-1,TGCAGCGCCAGGACAGGGCCCTATGGCTACACCTTC,CSARTGPYGYTF
once,TRBD1,TRBJ1-2,TRBV28,TGTGCCAGCAGTACGACAGGGGGCGCGGGGTATGGCTACACCTTC,CASSTTGGAGYGYTF